The present TCR beta chain was sequenced within a study (dated by TCRdb to 2022 to 2024). What the work shows at the level of the full study, not this receptor alone: Further investigation, including longitudinal sampling and assessment of a control group, is stated by the authors to be required.

PBMCs were separated from peripheral blood, and TCR beta sequencing was performed on genomic DNA obtained from unsorted PBMCs. About this clone itself: Its specific antigen is unknown. No much larger clone is present one base from it, and per-base qualities are unavailable.

Spanning cysteine to phenylalanine, the CDR3 consists of 14 amino acids. Here the CDR3 DNA is all that survives: 42 bases in frame from base 1. According to the germline V gene, CDR1 reads LGHNA and CDR2 reads YSLEER. V loses 1 base, J loses 7 bases, and the germline ends lie 14 bases apart. TCR beta chain repertoires were profiled by survey-level sequencing on the immunoSEQ platform. The study's processing was this. Repertoire diversity was quantified as the inverse Simpson index, and CDR3 amino acid length spectratypes and V-J pairing frequencies were compared. Clonotypes specific to SARS-CoV-2, CMV, influenza A and EBV were annotated by matching TCR beta CDR3 sequences against VDJdb. TCRdb carries this immuneACCESS record with in-frame sequences only. Its versions omit some clonotypes, under half of them owing to an unresolved V gene in the studies checked, with the rest unexplained. The DNA was the basis for D and trimming; V, J and clone size are from that table. The sample yields nearly 70,000 clones; over 85% were counted once. Under 4.5% of the sample belongs to the ten largest clones.

The chain is encoded by TRBV4-3 joined to TRBJ2-7; the D gene is unclear. The source is a man aged 40-50 years with rheumatoid arthritis. Sequencing was performed on PBMCs. The DNA sequence is TGCGCCAGCAGCCAAGGCCGAGACATACTAGAGCAGTACTTC. Its coded protein is CASSQGRDILEQYF.